The clone carrying this TCR beta chain was seen a handful of times. Its matching antigen is unknown. Germline V lookup: CDR1 MNHEY, CDR2 SVGAGI. V lost 0 bases, J lost 5 bases, and 3 bases stayed unmatched. This CDR3 is 15 amino acids long. One heparinised blood draw, averaging roughly 120 mL, came from each donor. The data belong to a study of beta chain features in type 1 diabetes. About the research overall: The patient and healthy donor groups were comparable for age, gender and cell yields.

Regarding the study as a whole: Type 1 diabetes patients had moderately but significantly shorter TCRB CDR3s in all four CD4+ subsets. Within patients, naive, central memory and Treg TCRB repertoires seemed more similar than within healthy donors. The VDJ junctions of type 1 diabetes patients carried fewer insertions and more deletions.

Expressed TCRB transcripts got sequenced, as all isolated RNA was reverse transcribed. Only in-frame clones appear in the TCRdb table, and some are missing; sequencing was by immunoSEQ multiplex PCR. The data contain 300,000 to 350,000 clones, 7% to 10% of them singletons. Sequenced sample: central memory CD4+ T cells from blood. The rearrangement uses TRBV6-5 and TRBJ2-3, with TRBD1 matching 9 bases. The receptor comes from a man aged 25-45 years with type 1 diabetes. The CDR3, as DNA: TGTGCCAGCAGTTACTCGGGGACAGGGAAAGATACGCAGTATTTT. Its translation: CASSYSGTGKDTQYF.